A selection of T cell receptor beta chains follows, all from one sample in a study of blood T cell repertoires in COVID-19. The data were produced by immunoSEQ multiplex PCR, yet TCRdb's version contains in-frame clones alone and is incomplete. The repertoire includes over 120,000 clones, about 76% of them detected once, and roughly 5.2% sits in the top ten. Input material: peripheral blood. These receptors were obtained from a woman in her seventies with COVID-19, enrolled during active disease. Each CDR3 is given with its conserved first and last residue. The order of the fields is clone size, J gene, V gene, D gene, CDR3 protein, CDR3 DNA. The D gene is left open where the match is weak. Expanded clones are given a class, and other clones once, few, many or no size at all.

once | TRBJ1-2 | TRBV19 | NA | CASSGPQGGYTF | TGTGCCAGTAGTGGCCCCCAGGGTGGCTACACCTTC
NA | TRBJ1-4 | TRBV30 | NA | CAWSVLRGEKLFF | TGTGCCTGGAGTGTACTTAGAGGTGAAAAACTGTTTTTT
NA | TRBJ1-1 | TRBV2 | NA | CASSATGMNTEAFF | TGTGCCAGCAGTGCGACGGGGATGAACACTGAAGCTTTCTTT
medium-sized | TRBJ2-7 | TRBV7-9 | TRBD2 | CASSPGTSGGFRSYEQYF | TGTGCCAGCAGCCCTGGGACTAGCGGGGGGTTTAGGTCCTACGAGCAGTACTTC
NA | TRBJ1-2 | TRBV5-1 | NA | CASSLAGGRGYTF | TGCGCCAGCAGCTTGGCCGGGGGGCGAGGCTACACCTTC
NA | TRBJ1-6 | TRBV6-2/TRBV6-3 | NA | CASSYQISPLHF | TGTGCCAGCAGTTACCAGATATCACCCCTCCACTTT
NA | TRBJ1-5 | TRBV15 | NA | CATSRDDGGNQPQHF | TGTGCCACCAGCAGAGACGACGGGGGCAATCAGCCCCAGCATTTT
NA | TRBJ1-4 | TRBV5-5 | NA | CASSWGLSTNEKLFF | TGTGCCAGCAGCTGGGGGCTATCAACTAATGAAAAACTGTTTTTT
few | TRBJ1-3 | TRBV7-2 | TRBD1 | CASSADRGSGNTIYF | TGTGCCAGCAGCGCGGACAGGGGCTCTGGAAACACCATATATTTT
NA | TRBJ1-3 | TRBV19 | TRBD1 | CASDRDSSGNTIYF | TGTGCCTCTGACAGGGATTCGTCTGGAAACACCATATATTTT
NA | TRBJ1-1 | TRBV5-5 | NA | CASSVGGGVGVLNTEAFF | TGTGCCAGCAGCGTCGGCGGGGGCGTGGGTGTGTTGAACACTGAAGCTTTCTTT
NA | TRBJ2-5 | TRBV24-1 | TRBD2 | CATSSATSGGQETQYF | TGTGCCACCAGCTCAGCGACTAGCGGGGGCCAAGAGACCCAGTACTTC
NA | TRBJ1-2 | TRBV9 | NA | CASSVEAGNYGYTF | TGTGCCAGCAGCGTAGAGGCAGGGAACTATGGCTACACCTTC
NA | TRBJ2-3 | TRBV19 | TRBD1 | CASTGTGWSTDTQYF | TGTGCCAGTACCGGGACAGGATGGAGCACAGATACGCAGTATTTT
few | TRBJ1-3 | TRBV5-4 | NA | CASSLPSGNTIYF | TGTGCCAGCTCCCTTCCCTCTGGAAACACCATATATTTT